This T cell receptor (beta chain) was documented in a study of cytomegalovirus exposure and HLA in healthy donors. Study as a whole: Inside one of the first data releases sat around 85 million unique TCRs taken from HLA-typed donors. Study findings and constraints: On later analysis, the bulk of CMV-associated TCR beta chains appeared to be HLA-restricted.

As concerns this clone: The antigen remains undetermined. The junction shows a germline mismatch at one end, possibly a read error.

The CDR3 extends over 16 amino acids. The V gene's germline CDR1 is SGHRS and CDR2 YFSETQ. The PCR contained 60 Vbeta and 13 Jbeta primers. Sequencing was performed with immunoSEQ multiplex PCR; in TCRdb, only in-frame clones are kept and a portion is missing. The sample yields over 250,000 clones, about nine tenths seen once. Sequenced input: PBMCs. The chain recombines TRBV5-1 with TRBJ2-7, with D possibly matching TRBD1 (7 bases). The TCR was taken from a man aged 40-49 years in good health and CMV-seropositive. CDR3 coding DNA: TGCGCCAGCAGCTTGGCCCCCGTGGAGGGGGCGCCCCCACTGGACTTC. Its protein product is CASSLAPVEGAPPLDF.